Below, 17 T cell receptor beta chains from the same sample are listed, as sequenced in a study of cytomegalovirus exposure and HLA in healthy donors. With 60 Vbeta and 13 Jbeta primers, the PCR was carried out. Clones were read by immunoSEQ multiplex PCR, and TCRdb kept only the in-frame ones, dropping some. The sample has 160,000 or so clones, roughly 80% seen once; the top ten hold 6.5% to 7.5%. The sequencing sample was made of PBMCs. Every receptor here comes from a woman between 25 and 40 years old in good health and CMV-seropositive.

This chain connects TRBV9 to TRBJ1-2; no definite D call. The CDR3 has 14 residues. The V and J ends lost 0 bases and 4 bases respectively, with 10 bases between them. Germline CDR1 is SGDLS and CDR2 is YYNGEE. In nucleotides, the CDR3 is TGTGCCAGCAGCGTAGGGGCAGCCGCCTATGGCTACACCTTC. Protein product: CASSVGAAAYGYTF.

This clone was seen once. This chain connects TRBV11-3 to TRBJ1-1, with unresolved D. V was shortened by 2 bases and J by 1 base, with 5 bases between the two germline ends. CDR3 size: 13 residues. The germline V gene encodes CDR1 SGHNT and CDR2 YENEEA. The CDR3 sequence is CASSLTGNTEAFF. The CDR3 DNA reads TGTGCCAGCAGCTTAACGGGGAACACTGAAGCTTTCTTT.

The chain uses TRBV18 and TRBJ2-5; TRBD1 might be the D (6 bases). The V gene's germline CDR1 is KGHSH and CDR2 LQKENI. The length of the CDR3 is 15 residues. The ends were cut back, 3 bases at V and 1 base at J, with 12 bases in the middle. DNA of the CDR3: TGTGCCAGCTCACCTATACGACAGGCCCAAGAGACCCAGTACTTC. Its protein product is CASSPIRQAQETQYF. Full variable domain (rest looked up from reference TRBV18 and TRBJ2-5): NAGVMQNPRHLVRRRGQEARLRCSPMKGHSHVYWYRQLPEEGLKFMVYLQKENIIDESGMPKERFSAEFPKEGPSILRIQQVVRGDSAAYFCASSPIRQAQETQYFGPGTRLLVL.

The chain recombines TRBV25-1 with TRBJ1-5; D remains ambiguous. The CDR3 spans 11 residues. The germline CDR1 and CDR2 sequences are MGHDK and SYGVNS. Trimming removed 3 bases from V and 11 bases from J, with 8 bases in between. The CDR3 sequence: CASSDSQTQHF. CDR3 in DNA: TGTGCCAGCAGTGACTCCCAGACCCAGCATTTT.

This chain uses TRBV7-9 with TRBJ1-2, with a possible D match to TRBD1 (5 bases). V lost 4 bases and J lost 5, with 5 bases in between. Germline assignment: CDR1 SEHNR and CDR2 FQNEAQ (reference sequence). This CDR3 contains 11 residues. The CDR3 sequence is CASSSGYGYTF. In DNA, the CDR3 is TGTGCCAGCAGCTCAGGGTATGGCTACACCTTC.

The V gene is TRBV4-1, the J gene TRBJ1-4; D is perhaps TRBD1 (5 bases). The CDR3 is made up of 13 amino acids. The V end lost 7 bases, the J end lost 3 bases, and 9 bases lay between the germline ends. Looked up from germline, CDR1 is MGHRA and CDR2 is YSYEKL. The CDR3 is CASTGFANEKLFF. The CDR3 nucleotides read TGCGCCAGCACAGGGTTTGCTAATGAAAAACTGTTTTTT.

The J gene is TRBJ1-2, the V gene TRBV6-6; possible D gene TRBD1, 5 bases. The CDR3 is 13 residues long. Trimming cost V 2 bases and J 4 bases, with 8 bases left between them. Per germline, CDR1 MNHNY and CDR2 SVGAGI (reference sequence). CDR3 sequence reads: CASSYHDSYGYTF. CDR3 DNA sequence: TGTGCCAGCAGTTACCACGACAGCTATGGCTACACCTTC.

A single count supports this clone. The chain recombines TRBV2 with TRBJ1-3; 7 bases match TRBD1. This CDR3 has 14 residues. The germline V gene has CDR1 SNHLY and CDR2 FYNNEI. Trimming took 6 bases from V and 1 from J; bases not matched to a gene: 3. The CDR3 reads CASRIQGSGNTIYF. The CDR3 region has the DNA TGTGCCAGCAGGATACAGGGGTCTGGAAACACCATATATTTT.

This chain uses TRBV7-2 with TRBJ1-2; D is possibly TRBD1 (5 bases). V was trimmed by 7 bases and J by 3 bases, leaving 12 bases between them. Germline loops: CDR1 SGHTA, CDR2 FQGNSA. The CDR3 sequence is 13 residues long. The CDR3 DNA reads as TGTGCCAGCACCCTCAGCAGGGACTATGGCTACACCTTC. Translating it yields CASTLSRDYGYTF.

The chain employs TRBV5-6 and TRBJ1-6, with D tentatively TRBD1 (6 bases). CDR1 is SGHDT, CDR2 YYEEEE, per germline. CDR3 length: 15 amino acids. V was clipped by 1 base and J by 8 bases, with 13 bases between them. This CDR3 reads CASSLFRGRDSPLHF. DNA of the CDR3: TGTGCCAGCAGCTTGTTCAGGGGTCGGGATTCACCCCTCCACTTT.

The chain has TRBV11-1 and TRBJ1-4; 8 bases align to TRBD1. Germline CDR1 and CDR2: SGHAT and FQDESV (reference sequence). J was trimmed by 2 bases and V by 5 bases; bases with no gene match: 7. The CDR3 is made up of 16 amino acids. The CDR3 loop is CASSLGPGGTNEKLFF. The DNA of the CDR3 is TGTGCCAGCAGCCTTGGACCAGGGGGCACTAATGAAAAACTGTTTTTT.

The chain uses TRBV10-3 and TRBJ2-6, with a weak D call TRBD2 (6 bases). Germline V gene sequence: CDR1 ENHRY, CDR2 SYGVKD. There are 15 residues in the CDR3. V was shortened by 7 bases and J by 0 bases, with 10 bases between the two germline ends. The CDR3 DNA reads as TGTGCCATCATTGCGGGGTTCTCTGGGGCCAACGTCCTGACTTTC. Its translation is CAIIAGFSGANVLTF.

This clone was counted between two and nine times. The rearrangement uses TRBV28 and TRBJ1-5, with TRBD1 matching 8 bases. The CDR3 totals 14 residues. Trimming took 7 bases from V and 5 from J; bases not matched to a gene: 7. CDR1 and CDR2 (germline): MDHEN, SYDVKM. The CDR3 DNA reads as TGTGCCAGCACCCCGGGACAGGACGATCAGCCCCAGCATTTT. Its translation: CASTPGQDDQPQHF. Combining the CDR3 with reference TRBV28 and TRBJ1-5 gives the whole variable domain DVKVTQSSRYLVKRTGEKVFLECVQDMDHENMFWYRQDPGLGLRLIYFSYDVKMKEKGDIPEGYSVSREKKERFSLILESASTNQTSMYLCASTPGQDDQPQHFGDGTRLSIL.

The rearrangement uses TRBV13 and TRBJ2-3; 11 bases fit TRBD2. Germline assignment: CDR1 PRHDT and CDR2 FYEKMQ (reference sequence). This CDR3 is 16 amino acids long. V trimming: 4 bases; J trimming: 2 bases; junction bases outside the gene matches: 5. CDR3 amino acids: CASSSRLAGNTDTQYF. Here the CDR3 DNA reads TGTGCCAGCAGCTCCAGACTAGCGGGAAACACAGATACGCAGTATTTT. The full variable domain, in which reference TRBV13 and TRBJ2-3 provide the parts outside the CDR3, is AAGVIQSPRHLIKEKRETATLKCYPIPRHDTVYWYQQGPGQDPQFLISFYEKMQSDKGSIPDRFSAQQFSDYHSELNMSSLELGDSALYFCASSSRLAGNTDTQYFGPGTRLTVL.

The chain couples TRBV19 to TRBJ1-1; no reliable D call. The CDR3 has 13 residues. V lost 2 bases, J lost 5 bases, and 9 bases lay in between. CDR1 is LNHDA and CDR2 is SQIVND in the germline V gene (reference sequence). In DNA form, the CDR3 reads TGTGCCAGTAGTATATCGTTCGGGACTGAAGCTTTCTTT. This sequence encodes CASSISFGTEAFF.

V gene TRBV2 combines with J gene TRBJ1-5; no clear D. Germline lookup yields CDR1 SNHLY and CDR2 FYNNEI. Deletions cut 5 bases from V and 6 bases from J, with 14 bases between. There are 14 residues in the CDR3. The CDR3 protein is CASSLAQPGQPQHF. The CDR3 DNA follows: TGTGCCAGCAGTTTAGCCCAACCGGGTCAGCCCCAGCATTTT. The whole variable domain, remainder taken from reference TRBV2 and TRBJ1-5, is EPEVTQTPSHQVTQMGQEVILRCVPISNHLYFYWYRQILGQKVEFLVSFYNNEISEKSEIFDDQFSVERPDGSNFTLKIRSTKLEDSAMYFCASSLAQPGQPQHFGDGTRLSIL.

V and J are TRBV2 and TRBJ1-4; 7 bases align to TRBD1. The CDR3 spans 15 residues. J lost 7 bases, V lost 2 bases, and 7 bases had no gene match. The germline gives CDR1 SNHLY, CDR2 FYNNEI. The CDR3 region is CASSEQGQWGEKLFF. In DNA, the CDR3 is TGTGCCAGCAGTGAACAGGGACAGTGGGGTGAAAAACTGTTTTTT. The full variable domain, completed using reference TRBV2 and TRBJ1-4, is EPEVTQTPSHQVTQMGQEVILRCVPISNHLYFYWYRQILGQKVEFLVSFYNNEISEKSEIFDDQFSVERPDGSNFTLKIRSTKLEDSAMYFCASSEQGQWGEKLFFGSGTQLSVL.